These 5 T cell receptor beta chains came from one sample sequenced in a study of cytotoxic CD8 clonotypes in ibrutinib-treated CLL. Assay: immunoSEQ multiplex PCR; the TCRdb copy retains only in-frame clones and omits some. The sample has approximately 12,000 clones, around 68% seen once. The sequences come from PBMCs, collected before ibrutinib treatment. All receptors come from a human donor with chronic lymphocytic leukemia.

This clone was picked up a small number of times. The J gene is TRBJ2-6, the V gene TRBV5-1; D ambiguous. The CDR3 has 15 amino acids. The ends were cut back, 1 base at V and 1 base at J, with 6 bases in the middle. Germline CDR1 is SGHRS and CDR2 is YFSETQ. CDR3: CASSLSFSGANVLTF. CDR3 DNA sequence: TGCGCCAGCAGCTTGAGTTTTTCTGGGGCCAACGTCCTGACTTTC.

This clone was picked up one time. The V gene is TRBV5-1, the J gene TRBJ1-2; D is ambiguous. V dropped 0 bases and J dropped 4 bases, with 13 bases sitting between them. The V gene's germline CDR1 is SGHRS and CDR2 YFSETQ. The CDR3 length is 15 residues. CDR3 protein: CASSLDGRSLYGYTF. The CDR3 DNA reads TGCGCCAGCAGCTTGGATGGCAGGAGCCTCTATGGCTACACCTTC.

This sequence joins TRBV19 and TRBJ1-5; 9 nucleotides line up with TRBD1. This CDR3 has 17 residues. Germline loops: CDR1 LNHDA, CDR2 SQIVND (reference sequence). J was trimmed by 1 base and V by 7 bases; bases with no gene match: 11. The CDR3 here is CASNSGQGPVSNQPQHF. CDR3 DNA: TGTGCCAGTAATTCCGGACAGGGGCCGGTAAGCAATCAGCCCCAGCATTTT.

V gene TRBV28 combines with J gene TRBJ1-2; the match to TRBD1 covers 8 bases. The germline V gene encodes CDR1 MDHEN and CDR2 SYDVKM. After removal of 3 bases from V and 4 bases from J, the junction contained 7 bases not matched to a gene. CDR3 length: 15 residues. The CDR3 is CASSFQGAFFYGYTF. CDR3 DNA sequence: TGTGCCAGCAGTTTTCAGGGGGCATTTTTCTATGGCTACACCTTC.

The V call is TRBV18, the J call TRBJ1-1; D not resolved. Germline loops: CDR1 KGHSH, CDR2 LQKENI. The ends were cut back, 3 bases at V and 7 bases at J, with 9 bases in the middle. This CDR3 has 12 residues. Here the CDR3 reads CASSPSRIEAFF. The CDR3, as DNA: TGTGCCAGCTCACCGAGTCGAATTGAAGCTTTCTTT.